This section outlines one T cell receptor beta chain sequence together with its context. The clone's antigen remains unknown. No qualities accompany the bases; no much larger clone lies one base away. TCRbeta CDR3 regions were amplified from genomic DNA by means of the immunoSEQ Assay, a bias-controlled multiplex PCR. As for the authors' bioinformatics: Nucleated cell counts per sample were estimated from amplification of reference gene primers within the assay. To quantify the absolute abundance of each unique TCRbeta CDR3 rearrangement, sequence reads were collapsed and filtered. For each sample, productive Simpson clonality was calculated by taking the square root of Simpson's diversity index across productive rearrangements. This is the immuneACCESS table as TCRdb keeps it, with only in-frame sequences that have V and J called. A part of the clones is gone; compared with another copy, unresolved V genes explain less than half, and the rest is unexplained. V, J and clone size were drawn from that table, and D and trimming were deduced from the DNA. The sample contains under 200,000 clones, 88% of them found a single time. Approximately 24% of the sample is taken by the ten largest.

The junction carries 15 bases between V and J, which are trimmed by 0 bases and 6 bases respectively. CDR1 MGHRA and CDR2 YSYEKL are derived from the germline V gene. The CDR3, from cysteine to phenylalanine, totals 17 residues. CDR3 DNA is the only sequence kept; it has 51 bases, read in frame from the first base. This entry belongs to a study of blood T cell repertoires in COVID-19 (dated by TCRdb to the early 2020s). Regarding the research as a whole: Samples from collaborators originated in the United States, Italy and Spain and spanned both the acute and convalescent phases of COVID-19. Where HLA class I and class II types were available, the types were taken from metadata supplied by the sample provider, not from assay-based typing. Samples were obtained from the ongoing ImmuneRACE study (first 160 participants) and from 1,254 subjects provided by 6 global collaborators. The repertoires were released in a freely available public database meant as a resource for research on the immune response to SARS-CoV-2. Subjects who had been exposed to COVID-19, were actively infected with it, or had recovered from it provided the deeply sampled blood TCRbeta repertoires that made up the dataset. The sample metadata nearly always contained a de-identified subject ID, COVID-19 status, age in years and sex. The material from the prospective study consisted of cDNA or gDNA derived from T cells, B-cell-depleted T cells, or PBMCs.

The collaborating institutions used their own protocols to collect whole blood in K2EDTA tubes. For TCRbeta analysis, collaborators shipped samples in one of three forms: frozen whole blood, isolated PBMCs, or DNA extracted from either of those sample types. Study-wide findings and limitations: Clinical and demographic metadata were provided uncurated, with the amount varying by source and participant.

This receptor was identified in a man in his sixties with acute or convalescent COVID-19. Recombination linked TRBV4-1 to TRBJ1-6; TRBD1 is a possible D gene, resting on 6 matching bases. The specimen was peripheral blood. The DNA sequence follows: TGCGCCAGCAGCCAAGATGTTCAGGGGCAGGTTAATTCACCCCTCCACTTT. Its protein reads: CASSQDVQGQVNSPLHF.